Shown below are 31 T cell receptor beta chains from a single sample sequenced in a study of radiotherapy plus CTLA-4 blockade in lung cancer. Here immunoSEQ multiplex PCR was the method, and the copy in TCRdb shows in-frame clones only, minus some. The sample shows approximately 83,000 clones, 60% to 85% of them seen only once. This specimen was peripheral blood, taken from a patient treated with radiotherapy plus ipilimumab. These receptors all stem from a human donor with non-small cell lung cancer who had a partial response to radiotherapy plus ipilimumab. Some clones in this sample may be carry-over from other donors' samples.

This clone has only one observation. The chain has TRBV9 and TRBJ1-1; perhaps TRBD1 as D (5 bases). The germline V gene has CDR1 SGDLS and CDR2 YYNGEE. The length of the CDR3 is 14 residues. Trimming pared 0 bases from V and 1 base from J, leaving 7 bases between. The CDR3 bases are TGTGCCAGCAGCGTAGTGGGGCAGAACACTGAAGCTTTCTTT. Translation gives CASSVVGQNTEAFF.

The chain uses TRBV28 and TRBJ1-5, with 9 bases that match TRBD1. Unmatched junction bases numbered 16, after V lost 6 bases and J lost 7 bases. This CDR3 has 17 amino acids. The germline V gene has CDR1 MDHEN and CDR2 SYDVKM. CDR3 coding DNA: TGTGCCAGCAGACCAACACAGGGGGCGCCGGAAGAGCAGCCCCAGCATTTT. As protein: CASRPTQGAPEEQPQHF.

The V call is TRBV6-6, the J call TRBJ2-3; 10 bases match TRBD2. This CDR3 comprises 15 residues. The V and J ends lost 6 bases and 4 bases, in that order; junction bases with no gene match: 7. Germline CDR1 reads MNHNY; CDR2 reads SVGAGI (reference sequence). The CDR3 here is CASRDPAGGSDTQYF. CDR3 DNA: TGTGCCAGCAGGGACCCAGCGGGAGGGTCAGATACGCAGTATTTT.

The rearrangement uses TRBV10-3 and TRBJ2-7; 10 nucleotides align to TRBD1. There are 13 residues in the CDR3. Losses at the gene ends were 6 bases for V and 4 bases for J; bases not matched to a gene: 3. Germline CDR1 is ENHRY and CDR2 is SYGVKD. CDR3 DNA: TGTGCCATCAGGGGGGACAGGGGTTACGAGCAGTACTTC. Encoded protein: CAIRGDRGYEQYF.

The chain links TRBV2 to TRBJ1-6; D unclear. The CDR3 loop spans 15 amino acids. Between the trimmed V and J ends, which lost 4 bases and 7 bases, there was a span of 14 bases. Germline V lookup: CDR1 SNHLY, CDR2 FYNNEI. The CDR3 nucleotides read TGTGCCAGCAGTGGGCAAGGCAGGAGGAATTCACCCCTCCACTTT. This sequence encodes CASSGQGRRNSPLHF.

The chain is built from TRBV19 and TRBJ2-7; D is perhaps TRBD1 (5 bases). Trimming removed 8 bases from V and 2 bases from J, with 16 bases in between. Germline-derived CDR1 and CDR2 are LNHDA and SQIVND (reference sequence). The CDR3 runs to 14 residues. CDR3 in DNA: TGTGCCAGTTCACCCAGGGCCCCCGCCTACGAGCAGTACTTC. Protein product: CASSPRAPAYEQYF.

The chain joins TRBV30 to TRBJ1-2; TRBD1 might be the D (5 bases). The germline gives CDR1 GTSNPN, CDR2 SVGIG (reference sequence). This CDR3 is 12 amino acids long. Trimming cost V 2 bases and J 8 bases, with 12 bases left between them. CDR3 residues: CAWSSGQYGYTF. The CDR3 DNA reads TGTGCCTGGAGTTCAGGGCAGTACGGCTACACCTTC.

For the CDR3, the DNA is TGTGCCAGCAGCCAAGCTCCGAGCGGCCTCCCCAATGAGCAGTTCTTC. The encoded protein is CASSQAPSGLPNEQFF. The chain couples TRBV14 to TRBJ2-1; D is possibly TRBD2 (5 bases). V lost 1 base and J 6 bases, leaving 16 bases between the germline ends. Germline lookup yields CDR1 SGHDN and CDR2 FVKESK. The CDR3 has 16 amino acids. Variable domain in full (rest from reference TRBV14 and TRBJ2-1): EAGVTQFPSHSVIEKGQTVTLRCDPISGHDNLYWYRRVMGKEIKFLLHFVKESKQDESGMPNNRFLAERTGGTYSTLKVQPAELEDSGVYFCASSQAPSGLPNEQFFGPGTRLTVL.

The chain carries TRBV7-3 and TRBJ2-1; 10 bases are a match to TRBD1. This CDR3 has 14 amino acids. Germline trimming cut 3 bases from V and 9 bases from J; bases unmatched to any gene: 5. Germline values: CDR1 SGHTA, CDR2 FQGTGA. The CDR3 DNA follows: TGTGCCAGCAGCTTGACAGGGGGCTTGGGTGAGCAGTTCTTC. This sequence encodes CASSLTGGLGEQFF.

The gene calls are TRBV6-5 and TRBJ2-5, with 10 bases that match TRBD1. The J call may be mistaken, given a closer DNA end match to TRBJ2-7. In germline, CDR1 is MNHEY, CDR2 SVGAGI. This CDR3 comprises 13 residues. The CDR3 protein is CASRTGGVYEQYF. The DNA of the CDR3 is TGTGCCAGCAGGACAGGGGGCGTCTACGAGCAGTACTTC.

This clone was found once. The V and J genes are TRBV6-5 and TRBJ2-3; 8 bases map to TRBD2. This CDR3 has 14 residues. The V segment lost 7 bases and the J segment 4 bases; nucleotides outside the gene matches: 7. CDR1 is MNHEY, CDR2 SVGAGI, per germline. The CDR3 DNA is TGTGCCAGCAAGGTTCCCGGGGGGGCAGATACGCAGTATTTT. Amino acid sequence: CASKVPGGADTQYF.

The chain carries TRBV2 and TRBJ2-1; 12 bases align to TRBD2. The CDR3 runs 17 residues. The V and J ends lost 6 bases and 4 bases, in that order; junction bases with no gene match: 10. Per germline, CDR1 SNHLY and CDR2 FYNNEI. The CDR3 DNA sequence: TGTGCCAGCAGGGTACCACAAGGACTAGCGGGGTACAATGAGCAGTTCTTC. It specifies CASRVPQGLAGYNEQFF.

J is TRBJ1-3 and V is TRBV15, with D perhaps TRBD1 (5 bases). The CDR3 is 15 residues long. V shed 0 bases and J shed 3 bases, with 9 bases lying between them. Germline V gene lookup returns CDR1 LNHNV and CDR2 YYDKDF (reference sequence). Here the CDR3 reads CATSRDRGIGNTIYF. CDR3 DNA: TGTGCCACCAGCAGAGATCGGGGGATTGGAAACACCATATATTTT.

V gene TRBV19 combines with J gene TRBJ2-7; a possible D gene is TRBD1 (5 bases). The CDR3 has 14 amino acids. The germline V gene has CDR1 LNHDA and CDR2 SQIVND (reference sequence). V dropped 4 bases and J dropped 5 bases, with 15 bases sitting between them. The CDR3 spells CASSTHGAAHEQYF. The CDR3 nucleotides are TGTGCCAGTAGTACCCATGGGGCGGCCCACGAGCAGTACTTC. Full variable domain (missing parts from reference TRBV19 and TRBJ2-7): DGGITQSPKYLFRKEGQNVTLSCEQNLNHDAMYWYRQDPGQGLRLIYYSQIVNDFQKGDIAEGYSVSREKKESFPLTVTSAQKNPTAFYLCASSTHGAAHEQYFGPGTRLTVT.

This chain connects TRBV5-4 to TRBJ1-1, with 8 bases fitting TRBD1. Germline CDR1 SGHNT, CDR2 YYREEE (reference sequence). The junction had 7 bases not matched to a gene; V was cut back by 2 bases and J by 1 base. The CDR3 has 16 residues. The CDR3 DNA reads as TGTGCCAGCAGCTTTGGACAGGGCGGTAGGAACACTGAAGCTTTCTTT. Translation: CASSFGQGGRNTEAFF.

The V call is TRBV11-2, the J call TRBJ2-1, with 9 bases matching TRBD1. There are 15 residues in the CDR3. The ends lost 3 bases at V and 5 bases at J; junction bases unmatched: 5. Germline V lookup: CDR1 SGHAT, CDR2 FQNNGV. The CDR3 nucleotides read TGTGCCAGCAGCTTGGGGACAGGGAGTCACAATGAGCAGTTCTTC. This codes for CASSLGTGSHNEQFF. Together with reference TRBV11-2 and TRBJ2-1, the CDR3 gives the full variable domain: EAGVAQSPRYKIIEKRQSVAFWCNPISGHATLYWYQQILGQGPKLLIQFQNNGVVDDSQLPKDRFSAERLKGVDSTLKIQPAKLEDSAVYLCASSLGTGSHNEQFFGPGTRLTVL.

This sequence joins TRBV14 and TRBJ2-7; the D gene is possibly TRBD1 (5 bases). Germline V CDR1 and CDR2: SGHDN, FVKESK. CDR3 length equals 16 residues. The V end was cut by 1 base, the J end by 3 bases, with 16 bases between. In nucleotides, the CDR3 is TGTGCCAGCAGCCAAGGTCTTCGACAGTCCTTCTACGAGCAGTACTTC. Protein: CASSQGLRQSFYEQYF. Full variable domain (remainder filled in from reference TRBV14 and TRBJ2-7): EAGVTQFPSHSVIEKGQTVTLRCDPISGHDNLYWYRRVMGKEIKFLLHFVKESKQDESGMPNNRFLAERTGGTYSTLKVQPAELEDSGVYFCASSQGLRQSFYEQYFGPGTRLTVT.

CDR3 sequence (DNA): TGTGCCAGCAGCGTAGGGAAAGGGGGTGGGCCAGATACGCAGTATTTT. It encodes CASSVGKGGGPDTQYF. The chain has TRBV9 and TRBJ2-3, with a tentative D call TRBD1 (6 bases). The CDR3 sequence is 16 residues long. CDR1 is SGDLS and CDR2 is YYNGEE in the germline V gene. The ends were cut back, 0 bases at V and 4 bases at J, with 15 bases in the middle.

The CDR3 DNA reads TGTGCCAGCAGCCACCGGGAGGGTTGGGGATACACCTTC. Its protein product is CASSHREGWGYTF. The chain joins TRBV7-3 to TRBJ1-2; the D is unclear. V was trimmed by 5 bases and J by 11 bases, leaving 18 bases between them. The CDR3 extends over 13 amino acids. Germline V lookup: CDR1 SGHTA, CDR2 FQGTGA.

The chain is built from TRBV10-1 and TRBJ2-5; 9 positions match TRBD2. This CDR3 contains 16 residues. The V gene's germline CDR1 is WNHNN and CDR2 SYGVQD (reference sequence). Trimming removed 2 bases from V and 5 bases from J; junction bases left unmatched: 9. The CDR3 sequence: CASSENRRGGLETQYF. The CDR3 bases are TGCGCCAGCAGTGAGAACAGGCGGGGGGGCCTCGAGACCCAGTACTTC.

This clone turned up a few times. The chain is built from TRBV19 and TRBJ1-5; D remains ambiguous. CDR1 and CDR2 (germline): LNHDA, SQIVND (reference sequence). The CDR3 totals 15 residues. Trimming removed 3 bases from V and 0 bases from J, with 9 bases in between. The CDR3 bases are TGTGCCAGTAGTATCGGAGGGTTTAGCAATCAGCCCCAGCATTTT. Encoded protein: CASSIGGFSNQPQHF.

The chain recombines TRBV2 with TRBJ2-5, with a tentative D call TRBD1 (8 bases). This CDR3 has 16 amino acids. In germline, CDR1 is SNHLY, CDR2 FYNNEI. Trimming removed 6 bases from V and 5 bases from J, with 22 bases in between. The CDR3 DNA reads TGTGCCAGCAGACCAACCCGACAGGGGAGGGGGGAGACCCAGTACTTC. Translation: CASRPTRQGRGETQYF.

The chain links TRBV7-6 to TRBJ2-1; D possibly corresponds to TRBD2 (9 bases). Per germline, CDR1 SGHVS and CDR2 FNYEAQ. The CDR3 sequence is 19 residues long. V lost 5 bases to trimming and J lost 4 bases, with 27 bases between them. The CDR3 loop is CASSRRQGSSGVQYNEQFF. The CDR3, as DNA: TGTGCCAGCAGCCGAAGACAGGGGTCTAGCGGGGTGCAATACAATGAGCAGTTCTTC.

The gene calls are TRBV4-3 and TRBJ1-5, with D possibly being TRBD1 (6 bases). The germline CDR1 and CDR2 sequences are LGHNA and YSLEER. There are 15 residues in the CDR3. Between the trimmed V and J ends, which lost 5 bases and 4 bases, there was a span of 15 bases. CDR3 nucleotide sequence: TGCGCCAGCAGCTTAAACAGGGCAACTAATCAGCCCCAGCATTTT. This gives the protein CASSLNRATNQPQHF.

The genes are TRBV25-1 and TRBJ1-1; the D is unclear. Trimming took 4 bases from V and 0 from J, leaving 6 bases between them. This CDR3 region has 13 residues. Germline V CDR1 and CDR2: MGHDK, SYGVNS. CDR3 amino acids: CASSGTVNTEAFF. The CDR3 coding sequence is TGTGCCAGCAGTGGAACGGTGAACACTGAAGCTTTCTTT.

The J gene is TRBJ1-1, the V gene TRBV2, with TRBD1 matching over 8 bases. The J segment lost 8 bases and the V segment lost 6 bases, leaving 11 bases of the junction unmatched. CDR3 length equals 14 residues. The V gene's germline CDR1 is SNHLY and CDR2 FYNNEI. CDR3 coding DNA: TGTGCCAGCAGAAAGTCAGGGGGCGCCTCAGAAGCTTTCTTT. Its protein is CASRKSGGASEAFF.

This chain connects TRBV5-5 to TRBJ2-2; D remains unclear. Between the trimmed V and J ends, which lost 2 bases and 0 bases, there was a span of 17 bases. Germline V gene lookup returns CDR1 SGHKS and CDR2 YYEKEE (reference sequence). The CDR3 runs 18 residues. The CDR3 region is CASSFRSPMFANTGELFF. The CDR3 coding sequence is TGTGCCAGCAGCTTTCGGAGCCCGATGTTCGCGAACACCGGGGAGCTGTTTTTT.

The chain uses TRBV2 and TRBJ1-1; D remains unclear. Germline V lookup: CDR1 SNHLY, CDR2 FYNNEI. Trimming removed 4 bases from V and 8 bases from J, with 11 bases in between. The CDR3 is 12 amino acids. The CDR3 sequence is CASSAFGWEAFF. Written as DNA, the CDR3 is TGTGCCAGCAGTGCCTTCGGGTGGGAAGCTTTCTTT.

This clone has just a few counts. The chain employs TRBV19 and TRBJ2-2; 9 bases align to TRBD2. The germline CDR1 and CDR2 sequences are LNHDA and SQIVND (reference sequence). This CDR3 spans 15 amino acids. After removal of 1 base from V and 6 bases from J, the junction contained 3 bases not matched to a gene. CDR3 protein: CASSIGGGASGELFF. The DNA for the CDR3 is TGTGCCAGTAGTATAGGCGGGGGGGCCTCCGGGGAGCTGTTTTTT. Complete variable domain (other parts from reference TRBV19 and TRBJ2-2): DGGITQSPKYLFRKEGQNVTLSCEQNLNHDAMYWYRQDPGQGLRLIYYSQIVNDFQKGDIAEGYSVSREKKESFPLTVTSAQKNPTAFYLCASSIGGGASGELFFGEGSRLTVL.

The genes are TRBV9 and TRBJ2-7; tentatively, D is TRBD2 (5 bases). The CDR3 consists of 16 residues. V gave up 0 bases and J gave up 1 base, with 14 bases separating them. Looked up from germline, CDR1 is SGDLS and CDR2 is YYNGEE. The CDR3 reads CASSVAFTAASYEQYF. The CDR3, as DNA: TGTGCCAGCAGCGTAGCTTTCACAGCGGCGTCCTACGAGCAGTACTTC.

A single count supports this clone. The chain recombines TRBV13 with TRBJ2-2, with D perhaps matching TRBD1 (6 bases). Germline loops: CDR1 PRHDT, CDR2 FYEKMQ (reference sequence). The length of the CDR3 is 12 residues. Trimming pared 3 bases from V and 8 bases from J, leaving 7 bases between. CDR3 loop: CASSFGQGELFF. CDR3 DNA sequence: TGTGCCAGCAGCTTTGGACAGGGGGAGCTGTTTTTT.